This T cell receptor beta chain was captured in a study of CD8 T cells in ankylosing spondylitis. Findings and caveats of the study: Blood of patients with ankylosing spondylitis appeared to be characterized by a TCR beta motif of about 8 highly homologous variants. Within matched ankylosing spondylitis synovial fluid, disease-linked clones were reportedly significantly enriched. Peripheral blood samples showed relatively rare disease-linked clones, and these clones were CD8+.

With 3 bases clipped from V and 7 bases from J, the junction kept 10 bases outside the gene matches. CDR1 SGDLS and CDR2 YYNGEE come from the germline V gene. CDR3 length: 17 residues. This clonotype was counted ten times or more. Its antigen is not known. TCRdb passed the 5' RACE reads through MiXCR, listing each CDR3 protein once. Here the sample spans about 35,000 distinct CDR3 sequences, about a tenth being singletons. The sample comprised blood, either unsorted or a sorted T cell fraction (not recorded which). The V gene is TRBV9, the J gene TRBJ2-1, with TRBD2 matching over 13 bases. The sequence came from a male donor with ankylosing spondylitis or in good health (not recorded which). CDR3 region: CASSAQKGLAGYNEQFF. DNA for the CDR3: TGTGCCAGCAGCGCCCAGAAGGGACTAGCGGGATATAATGAGCAGTTCTTC.